This T cell receptor beta chain was sequenced during a study of beta chain features in type 1 diabetes. CDR1 is SGHRS and CDR2 is YFSETQ in the germline V gene. Trimming pared 6 bases from V and 1 base from J, leaving 10 bases between. The CDR3 has 14 amino acids. Expressed TCRB transcripts got sequenced, as all isolated RNA was reverse transcribed. Sequenced by immunoSEQ multiplex PCR; TCRdb stores in-frame clones only, minus some. The repertoire holds 400,000 to 550,000 clones, with about 10% as singletons. The chain recombines TRBV5-1 with TRBJ2-2; D may be TRBD1 (6 bases). This receptor was identified in a woman between 18 and 29 years old in good health. The specimen was naive CD4+ T cells from blood. The CDR3 coding sequence is TGCGCCAGCACCCAGGGACAGAACACCGGGGAGCTGTTTTTT. Its protein product is CASTQGQNTGELFF. The full variable domain, completed using reference TRBV5-1 and TRBJ2-2, is KAGVTQTPRYLIKTRGQQVTLSCSPISGHRSVSWYQQTPGQGLQFLFEYFSETQRNKGNFPGRFSGRQFSNSRSEMNVSTLELGDSALYLCASTQGQNTGELFFGEGSRLTVL.